This record concerns one T cell receptor beta chain sequence. This clonotype appeared a few times. No cognate antigen has been identified for it. No quality values exist for individual bases; no much larger clone is one base distant. To prepare the library, 5' RACE was applied. Sequencing relied on an Illumina HiSeq 2500. A second PCR of roughly 7 to 11 cycles was performed with a sample-barcoded 5' primer and a J-beta primer mix. A unique molecular identifier was introduced onto each TCR beta cDNA molecule by a template-switch 5' adaptor carrying 12 random nucleotides. Each sample yielded at least 2.5 million CDR3-containing paired-end reads. First-strand cDNA was synthesized from all RNA with the Mint cDNA synthesis kit, primed by a TRBC-specific oligonucleotide. All cDNA was treated with uracil-DNA glycosylase and then went through a first 18-cycle PCR with the universal primers M1SS and BC2_uni_R. The authors' analysis ran thus. Each sample was normalized by randomly selecting 1 million high-quality reads, each carrying a distinct molecular identifier. Instead of being binned into consensus sequences, reads that shared molecular identifiers were thrown out. MiTCR, set to a Q25 quality threshold and the strictest error-elimination algorithm, was used for CDR3 identification, clonotype clustering and error correction. A nonparametric unseen species model with Euler transformation was used to estimate a lower bound on total TCR beta diversity. Using fastp at Q25 and MiXCR, TCRdb reprocessed the public reads and kept productive beta chains. Records with the same CDR3 protein are collapsed into one entry carrying the most frequent genes and DNA. None of the V and J calls come from the authors' own analysis; TCRdb made them. This sample comprises 1.4 million to 1.5 million distinct CDR3 sequences, 42% of them detected only once. Together, the top ten hold approximately 7.9% of the sample.

This specimen belongs to a study of blood T cells in healthy people across ages (dated by TCRdb to between 2015 and 2016). Turning to the overall study: In model experiments, template switching captured about one uniquely barcoded TCR beta cDNA molecule for every two T cells. The study measured age-related changes in TCR beta repertoire diversity using deep sequencing normalized with unique cDNA molecular identifiers. Four age groups were formed from the donors: young (average approximately 15 years), middle-aged (approximately 40), aged (around 68) and long-lived (around 82). To avoid experimental bias, donors of different ages were randomly spread across the sequencing lanes. The study analyzed two additional independent replicas of 1 million unique cDNA reads from the same blood draw for two donors, one aged 18 to 30 and one aged 80 or older.

Broader findings and caveats from the paper: Compared with the aged group, the long-lived group had more naive CD4+ T cells, fewer expanded clones and increased TCR diversity, a pattern suggesting age selection. Estimates of total diversity based on one million sequenced T cells were regarded as lower bounds and as underestimates. Because the CMV infection status of the donors was unknown, age-related changes in expanded clonotypes may potentially have been confounded. Conclusive comparison of naive and antigen-experienced compartments was prevented by the profiling of bulk unsorted PBMCs. As age increased, observed TCR beta diversity per million T cells dropped in a roughly linear way, and a significant reduction was already evident by age around 41. There was a strong correlation between observed TCR beta diversity and the percentage of naive T cells measured by flow cytometry.

The cysteine opens and the phenylalanine closes a CDR3 of 16 amino acids. The DNA shown is the 48-base CDR3, in frame from base 1. The germline V gene yields SNHLY for CDR1 and FYNNEI for CDR2. V and J are trimmed by 7 bases and 1 base, and the gene matches miss 5 bases of the junction. Donors were 39 systemically healthy Caucasian individuals from Russia aged roughly 6 to 90 years. Each donor gave roughly 9.5 milliliters of peripheral blood, collected into EDTA-treated Vacutainer tubes. Ficoll-Paque density-gradient centrifugation was used to isolate PBMCs, with at least 6 million obtained per sample. Trizol reagent was used to extract total RNA from PBMCs, with at least 5.5 micrograms per sample. Naive CD45RAhigh/CD27high T cell percentages were measured by flow cytometry on a PBMC aliquot from every donor.

The specimen sequenced was blood. In this chain, TRBV2 is recombined with TRBJ2-5, with TRBD2 matching 14 junction bases. The receptor comes from a woman aged 18 to 35 in good health. DNA sequence: TGTGCCAGCACCGGGGGACTAGCGGGGGTCCAAGAGACCCAGTACTTC. This gives the protein CASTGGLAGVQETQYF.